Below are 29 T cell receptor beta chains sequenced from a single sample in a study of blood T cell repertoires in COVID-19. Measured with immunoSEQ multiplex PCR; TCRdb has only the in-frame clones, and not every one. The sample has about 230,000 clones, approximately 87% seen once. What was sequenced was peripheral blood. The receptors stem from a woman aged 70-85 years with active or convalescent COVID-19.

This chain connects TRBV28 to TRBJ2-7; TRBD2 matches 7 bases. The CDR3 covers 14 residues. Germline CDR1 and CDR2: MDHEN and SYDVKM. Trimming at V came to 4 bases and at J to 5 bases, leaving 8 bases not matched to a gene. The CDR3 protein is CASSSQTSSHEQYF. The CDR3, as DNA: TGTGCCAGCAGTTCTCAGACTAGCAGCCACGAGCAGTACTTC. The complete variable domain, with remaining parts taken from reference TRBV28 and TRBJ2-7, reads DVKVTQSSRYLVKRTGEKVFLECVQDMDHENMFWYRQDPGLGLRLIYFSYDVKMKEKGDIPEGYSVSREKKERFSLILESASTNQTSMYLCASSSQTSSHEQYFGPGTRLTVT.

This rearrangement joins TRBV6-5 to TRBJ2-3; D gene unclear. The CDR3 runs to 13 residues. Germline-derived CDR1 and CDR2 are MNHEY and SVGAGI. Trimming cost V 2 bases and J 2 bases, with 5 bases left between them. The CDR3 nucleotides read TGTGCCAGCAGTTACCGAGCCACAGATACGCAGTATTTT. Its translation is CASSYRATDTQYF.

This sequence joins TRBV5-4 and TRBJ2-1; 10 bases map to TRBD2. The trim removed 4 bases at V and 8 bases at J, leaving 12 bases unmatched. The germline gives CDR1 SGHNT, CDR2 YYREEE (reference sequence). CDR3 length: 16 residues. The CDR3 here is CASSPPSGRGDDEQFF. In DNA, the CDR3 is TGTGCCAGCAGCCCGCCCAGCGGGAGGGGCGACGATGAGCAGTTCTTC.

CDR3 in amino acids: CASSWGRGAVNQPQHF. For the CDR3, the DNA is TGTGCCAGCAGCTGGGGACGGGGGGCGGTCAATCAGCCCCAGCATTTT. J is TRBJ1-5 and V is TRBV5-5; a weak D match, TRBD1 (6 bases). The CDR3 has 16 amino acids. Germline CDR1 reads SGHKS; CDR2 reads YYEKEE (reference sequence). Deletions cut 3 bases from V and 3 bases from J, with 16 bases between.

The CDR3 spells CASSLARGINEKLFF. The CDR3 DNA is TGCGCCAGCAGCTTGGCCAGGGGAATCAATGAAAAACTGTTTTTT. V and J are TRBV5-1 and TRBJ1-4, with D perhaps matching TRBD1 (6 bases). V lost 0 bases to trimming and J lost 5 bases, with 11 bases between them. This CDR3 has 15 amino acids. The germline V gene encodes CDR1 SGHRS and CDR2 YFSETQ.

The chain employs TRBV3-1 (or the pseudogene TRBV3-2) and TRBJ2-2, with a weak D call TRBD2 (6 bases). Trimming stripped 1 base from V and 4 bases from J, with 10 bases between. The CDR3 is 15 amino acids. CDR1 is LGHDT, CDR2 YNNKEL, per germline (reference sequence). In DNA, the CDR3 is TGTGCCAGCAGCCAAGCACTGGGGGGCACCGGGGAGCTGTTTTTT. It specifies CASSQALGGTGELFF.

J is TRBJ2-7 and V is TRBV10-2; 9 bases align to TRBD1. The CDR3 runs 15 residues. J gave up 4 bases and V 5 bases, and 9 bases lay outside the gene matches. Germline CDR1 is WSHSY and CDR2 is SAAADI. DNA of the CDR3: TGCGCCAGCAGTCCCAGGGGACAGGGCTTATACGAGCAGTACTTC. Translated: CASSPRGQGLYEQYF.

The chain recombines TRBV3-1 (or the pseudogene TRBV3-2) with TRBJ2-5, with no clear D. Germline CDR1 reads LGHDT; CDR2 reads YNNKEL (reference sequence). V dropped 4 bases and J dropped 4 bases, with 10 bases sitting between them. The CDR3 is 13 amino acids. The chain's CDR3 is CASSLNFGETQYF. CDR3 DNA sequence: TGTGCCAGCAGCCTAAATTTCGGAGAGACCCAGTACTTC.

This rearrangement joins TRBV27 to TRBJ1-4; D is ambiguous. V lost 6 bases to trimming and J lost 13 bases, with 12 bases between them. The CDR3 runs to 11 residues. Germline V lookup: CDR1 MNHEY, CDR2 SMNVEV (reference sequence). The CDR3 nucleotides are TGTGCCAGCAGGCGGGCGGGGAGACTGTTTTTT. This translates into CASRRAGRLFF.

The sample holds one count of this clone. This chain connects TRBV20-1 to TRBJ1-1; 8 nucleotides match TRBD1. V shed 2 bases and J 11 bases; nucleotides not matched to a gene: 4. Germline loops: CDR1 DFQATT, CDR2 SNEGSKA (reference sequence). This CDR3 is 11 amino acids long. The CDR3 protein is CSARQGASAFF. In DNA, the CDR3 is TGCAGTGCTAGACAGGGGGCGAGTGCTTTCTTT.

The chain joins TRBV19 to TRBJ2-7, with TRBD1 matching over 7 bases. The germline V gene has CDR1 LNHDA and CDR2 SQIVND (reference sequence). CDR3 size: 15 residues. The ends lost 4 bases at V and 1 base at J; junction bases unmatched: 7. CDR3 loop: CASSTGTAFSYEQYF. DNA for the CDR3: TGTGCCAGTAGTACTGGGACAGCCTTTTCCTACGAGCAGTACTTC.

This clone was seen only a few times. J is TRBJ1-4 and V is TRBV5-1; the D gene is possibly TRBD1 (5 bases). Germline loops: CDR1 SGHRS, CDR2 YFSETQ. V was shortened by 3 bases and J by 2 bases, with 11 bases between the two germline ends. This CDR3 is built from 15 residues. The CDR3 sequence: CASSSIDSTNEKLFF. For the CDR3, the DNA is TGCGCCAGCAGCTCGATAGACAGCACTAATGAAAAACTGTTTTTT.

This clone was seen only a few times. DNA of the CDR3: TGCGCCAGCAGCCAAGCCGGACAGGGTCTTTCGGGCTACACCTTC. It codes for CASSQAGQGLSGYTF. The V and J genes are TRBV4-3 and TRBJ1-2, with 8 bases identical to TRBD1. The CDR3 has 15 residues. Germline V gives CDR1 LGHNA, CDR2 YSLEER. After removal of 1 base from V and 8 bases from J, the junction contained 9 bases not matched to a gene.

The gene calls are TRBV5-5 and TRBJ1-4, with D unclear. With 2 bases removed from V and 4 bases from J, the gap between germline ends came to 9 bases. The germline V gene encodes CDR1 SGHKS and CDR2 YYEKEE (reference sequence). The CDR3 consists of 14 residues. The CDR3 bases are TGTGCCAGCAGCTTTTCACCACTTAATGAAAAACTGTTTTTT. It encodes CASSFSPLNEKLFF.

The chain uses TRBV7-9 and TRBJ2-7; 16 nucleotides match TRBD2. The CDR3 has 19 amino acids. The ends lost 3 bases at V and 3 bases at J; junction bases unmatched: 11. Germline assignment: CDR1 SEHNR and CDR2 FQNEAQ (reference sequence). CDR3 nucleotide sequence: TGTGCCAGCAGCTTCCGTCCCGGGACTAGCGGGGGGGCTCACTACGAGCAGTACTTC. Amino acids: CASSFRPGTSGGAHYEQYF.

The J gene is TRBJ2-5, the V gene TRBV30; D may be TRBD2 (6 bases). The length of the CDR3 is 13 residues. Trimming pared 1 base from V and 1 base from J, leaving 7 bases between. Germline CDR1 GTSNPN, CDR2 SVGIG (reference sequence). The CDR3 loop reads CAWSAGVQETQYF. The CDR3 DNA sequence: TGTGCCTGGAGTGCGGGGGTCCAAGAGACCCAGTACTTC.

The chain carries TRBV28 and TRBJ2-7; TRBD1 agrees at 9 bases. The CDR3 length is 15 residues. CDR1 and CDR2 from the germline V gene are MDHEN and SYDVKM. V shed 5 bases and J 5 bases; nucleotides not matched to a gene: 10. CDR3 loop: CASSQTGTGNDEQYF. CDR3 DNA sequence: TGTGCCAGCAGTCAGACCGGGACAGGGAATGACGAGCAGTACTTC.

The chain has TRBV5-4 and TRBJ2-7, with a weak D call TRBD2 (6 bases). V lost 1 base to trimming and J lost 1 base, with 12 bases between them. Germline V gene sequence: CDR1 SGHNT, CDR2 YYREEE (reference sequence). The CDR3 extends over 15 amino acids. The CDR3 DNA sequence: TGTGCCAGCAGCTTGTCGCAGGGACTGTCCTACGAGCAGTACTTC. Residues: CASSLSQGLSYEQYF. Drawing the rest from reference TRBV5-4 and TRBJ2-7, the complete variable domain is ETGVTQSPTHLIKTRGQQVTLRCSSQSGHNTVSWYQQALGQGPQFIFQYYREEENGRGNFPPRFSGLQFPNYSSELNVNALELDDSALYLCASSLSQGLSYEQYFGPGTRLTVT.

The V gene is TRBV6-5, the J gene TRBJ2-2; D ambiguous. The CDR3 totals 14 residues. V was shortened by 5 bases and J by 2 bases, with 9 bases between the two germline ends. The germline gives CDR1 MNHEY, CDR2 SVGAGI. The CDR3 protein is CASSNSQNTGELFF. The CDR3 nucleotides are TGTGCCAGCAGTAATTCACAAAACACCGGGGAGCTGTTTTTT.

The J gene is TRBJ2-7, the V gene TRBV18; D is unresolved. The CDR3 covers 14 residues. Trimming removed 3 bases from V and 5 bases from J, with 14 bases in between. In germline, CDR1 is KGHSH, CDR2 LQKENI. This CDR3 reads CASSPYGGENEQYF. Written as DNA, the CDR3 is TGTGCCAGCTCACCTTACGGTGGAGAGAACGAGCAGTACTTC.

This chain connects TRBV5-1 to TRBJ2-6, with 7 bases lining up with TRBD1. Germline V gives CDR1 SGHRS, CDR2 YFSETQ. V was pared by 5 bases and J by 2 bases, with 4 bases of the junction left unmatched. The length of the CDR3 is 15 residues. As DNA, the CDR3 is TGCGCCAGCAGGGAGACAGGGCCTGGGGCCAACGTCCTGACTTTC. This gives the protein CASRETGPGANVLTF.

The chain couples TRBV27 to TRBJ2-7; TRBD1 agrees at 11 bases. Per the germline V gene, CDR1 is MNHEY and CDR2 is SMNVEV (reference sequence). The CDR3 consists of 14 residues. V lost 6 bases to trimming and J lost 2 bases; unmatched junction nucleotides: 3. This CDR3 reads CASSRTGGPYEQYF. DNA of the CDR3: TGTGCCAGCAGCCGGACAGGGGGCCCCTACGAGCAGTACTTC.

The chain has TRBV25-1 and TRBJ1-1; 7 bases are shared with TRBD1. V lost 4 bases, J lost 1 base, and 3 bases stayed unmatched. Germline lookup yields CDR1 MGHDK and CDR2 SYGVNS. CDR3 size: 14 residues. The CDR3 nucleotides are TGTGCCAGCAGTGTCTGGACAGGGAACACTGAAGCTTTCTTT. Translation gives CASSVWTGNTEAFF.

This clone was picked up one time. The genes are TRBV5-1 and TRBJ2-2; the match to TRBD1 covers 11 bases. The germline CDR1 and CDR2 sequences are SGHRS and YFSETQ. The CDR3 runs 17 residues. Germline trimming cut 0 bases from V and 5 bases from J; bases unmatched to any gene: 6. CDR3 residues: CASSLETGTGGTGELFF. The CDR3 DNA reads as TGCGCCAGCAGCTTGGAAACCGGGACAGGGGGGACCGGGGAGCTGTTTTTT.

This clone was detected only once. It may be a read error: a sequence one base away is much more abundant. This rearrangement joins TRBV5-4 to TRBJ2-2, with 13 bases matching TRBD2. This CDR3 contains 15 residues. Trimming took 4 bases from V and 3 from J; bases not matched to a gene: 0. CDR1 SGHNT and CDR2 YYREEE come from the germline V gene (reference sequence). The CDR3 here is CASSGLAGDTGELFF. DNA of the CDR3: TGTGCCAGCAGCGGACTAGCGGGGGACACCGGGGAGCTGTTTTTT. The full variable domain, its missing parts supplied by reference TRBV5-4 and TRBJ2-2, is ETGVTQSPTHLIKTRGQQVTLRCSSQSGHNTVSWYQQALGQGPQFIFQYYREEENGRGNFPPRFSGLQFPNYSSELNVNALELDDSALYLCASSGLAGDTGELFFGEGSRLTVL.

The CDR3 protein is CASAREFQETQYF. The CDR3 DNA reads as TGCGCCAGCGCGCGAGAATTCCAAGAGACCCAGTACTTC. The chain employs TRBV4-1 and TRBJ2-5; D is unclear. V lost 8 bases and J lost 1, with 11 bases in between. This CDR3 comprises 13 residues. Germline values: CDR1 MGHRA, CDR2 YSYEKL.

This chain connects TRBV6-2 or TRBV6-3 to TRBJ2-5, with TRBD1 matching over 10 bases. The CDR3 has 15 amino acids. V lost 5 bases to trimming and J lost 4 bases; unmatched junction nucleotides: 7. Looked up from germline, CDR1 is MNHEY and CDR2 is SVGEGT. CDR3 protein: CASSRARQGAETQYF. The CDR3 nucleotides read TGTGCCAGCAGTCGAGCCCGACAGGGGGCAGAGACCCAGTACTTC.

The gene calls are TRBV27 and TRBJ1-1; D may be TRBD1 (5 bases). This CDR3 has 17 amino acids. Trimming took 8 bases from V and 6 from J, leaving 28 bases between them. Per the germline V gene, CDR1 is MNHEY and CDR2 is SMNVEV (reference sequence). The CDR3 sequence is CASQSQLKTASHSEAFF. In nucleotides, the CDR3 is TGTGCCAGCCAGAGCCAACTAAAGACAGCCAGCCACTCTGAAGCTTTCTTT.

V usage is TRBV5-1 and J usage is TRBJ2-7; 9 bases fit TRBD2. Germline V gene sequence: CDR1 SGHRS, CDR2 YFSETQ. V trimming: 6 bases; J trimming: 2 bases; junction bases outside the gene matches: 9. The CDR3 runs to 15 residues. In DNA, the CDR3 is TGCGCCAGCACGGTAGGGGCGGGAGGGCCCTACGAGCAGTACTTC. Encoded protein: CASTVGAGGPYEQYF.